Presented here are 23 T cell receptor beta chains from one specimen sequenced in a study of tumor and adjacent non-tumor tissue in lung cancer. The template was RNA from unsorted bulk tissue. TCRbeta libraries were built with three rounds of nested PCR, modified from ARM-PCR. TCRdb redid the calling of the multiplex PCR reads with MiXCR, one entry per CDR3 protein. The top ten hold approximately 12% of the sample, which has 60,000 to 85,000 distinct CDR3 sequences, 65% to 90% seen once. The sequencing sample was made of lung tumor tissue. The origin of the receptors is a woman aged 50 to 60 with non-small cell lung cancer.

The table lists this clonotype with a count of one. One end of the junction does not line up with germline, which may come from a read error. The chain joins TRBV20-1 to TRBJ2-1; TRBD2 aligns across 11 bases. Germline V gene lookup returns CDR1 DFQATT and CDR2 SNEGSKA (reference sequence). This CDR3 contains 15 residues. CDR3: CSALGTSGLTHEQFF. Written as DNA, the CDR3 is TGCAGTGCGCTTGGGACTAGCGGACTCACGCATGAGCAGTTTTTC.

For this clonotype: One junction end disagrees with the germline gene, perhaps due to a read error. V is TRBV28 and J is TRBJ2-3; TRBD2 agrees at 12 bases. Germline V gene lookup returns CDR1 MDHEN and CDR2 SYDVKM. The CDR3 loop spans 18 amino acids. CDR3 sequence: CASGHPSGRAVGTDTQYF. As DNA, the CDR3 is TGTGCCAGCGGTCACCCTAGCGGGAGGGCAGTGGGCACAGATACGCAGTACTTT.

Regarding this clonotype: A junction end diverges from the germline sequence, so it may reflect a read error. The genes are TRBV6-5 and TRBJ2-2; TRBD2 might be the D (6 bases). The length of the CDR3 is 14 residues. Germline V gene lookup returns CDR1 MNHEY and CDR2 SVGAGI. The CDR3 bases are TGTGCCAGCACCGCGGGGTCACTCACCGAGGAGTTGTTTTTT. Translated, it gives CASTAGSLTEELFF.

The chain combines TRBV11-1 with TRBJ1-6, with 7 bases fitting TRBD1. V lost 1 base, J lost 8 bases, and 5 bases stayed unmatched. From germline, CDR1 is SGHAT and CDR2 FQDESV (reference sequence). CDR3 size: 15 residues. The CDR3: CASSLGTGKDSPLHF. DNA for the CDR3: TGTGCCAGCAGCTTAGGGACAGGAAAGGATTCACCCCTCCACTTT.

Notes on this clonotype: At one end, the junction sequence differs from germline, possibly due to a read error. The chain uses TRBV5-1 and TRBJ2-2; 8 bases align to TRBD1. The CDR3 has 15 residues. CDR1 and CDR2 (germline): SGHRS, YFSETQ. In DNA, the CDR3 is TGCGCCAGCAGTGAGGGACAGGCGAACATCGGGGAGCTGTTTTTT. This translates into CASSEGQANIGELFF.

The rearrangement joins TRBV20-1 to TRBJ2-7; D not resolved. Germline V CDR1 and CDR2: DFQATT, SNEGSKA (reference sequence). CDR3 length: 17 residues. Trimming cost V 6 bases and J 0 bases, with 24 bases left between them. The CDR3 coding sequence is TGCAGTGCAGCAGCCCATGCTACCCGTCGTATCTCCTACGAGCAGTACTTC. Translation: CSAAAHATRRISYEQYF.

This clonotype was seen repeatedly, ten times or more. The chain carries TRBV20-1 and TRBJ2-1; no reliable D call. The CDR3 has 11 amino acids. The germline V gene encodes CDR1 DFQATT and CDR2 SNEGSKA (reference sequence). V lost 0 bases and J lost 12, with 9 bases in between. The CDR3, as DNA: TGCAGTGCTAGAGATTACTATTCGCAGTTCTTC. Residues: CSARDYYSQFF.

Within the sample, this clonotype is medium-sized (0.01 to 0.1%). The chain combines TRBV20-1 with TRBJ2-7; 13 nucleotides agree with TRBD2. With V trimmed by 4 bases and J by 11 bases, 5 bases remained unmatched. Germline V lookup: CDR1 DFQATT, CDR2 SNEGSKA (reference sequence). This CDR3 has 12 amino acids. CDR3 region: CSATGTSGMKYF. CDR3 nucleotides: TGCAGTGCTACCGGGACTAGCGGGATGAAGTACTTC.

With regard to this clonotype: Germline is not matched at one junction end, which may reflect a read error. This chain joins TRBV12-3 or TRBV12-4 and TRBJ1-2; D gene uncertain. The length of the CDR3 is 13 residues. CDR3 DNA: TGTGCCAGCAGTATTATGACTAACTATGGTTACACCTTC. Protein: CASSIMTNYGYTF.

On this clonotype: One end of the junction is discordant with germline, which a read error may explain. The CDR3 DNA sequence: TGTGCCAGCAATTACTCGACGGGGAACACTGAAGCTATCTTT. It translates to CASNYSTGNTEAIF. The V call is TRBV6-2 or TRBV6-3, the J call TRBJ1-1; D is undetermined. CDR3 length equals 14 residues. The germline gives CDR1 MNHEY, CDR2 SVGEGT.

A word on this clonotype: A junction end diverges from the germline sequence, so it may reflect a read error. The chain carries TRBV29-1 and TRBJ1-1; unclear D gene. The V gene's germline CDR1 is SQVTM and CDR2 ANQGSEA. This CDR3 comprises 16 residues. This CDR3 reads CSVAGPTRERNSEAFF. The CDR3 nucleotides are TGCAGCGTTGCCGGTCCGACAAGGGAAAGGAACTCTGAAGCATTCTTT.

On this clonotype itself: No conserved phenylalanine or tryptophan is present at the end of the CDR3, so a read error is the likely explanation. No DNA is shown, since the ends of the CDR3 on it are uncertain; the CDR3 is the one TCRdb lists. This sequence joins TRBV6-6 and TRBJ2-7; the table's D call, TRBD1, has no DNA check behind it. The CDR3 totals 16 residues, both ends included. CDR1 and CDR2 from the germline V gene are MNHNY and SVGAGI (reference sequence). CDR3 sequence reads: CASSYGQGAFSYEHYL.

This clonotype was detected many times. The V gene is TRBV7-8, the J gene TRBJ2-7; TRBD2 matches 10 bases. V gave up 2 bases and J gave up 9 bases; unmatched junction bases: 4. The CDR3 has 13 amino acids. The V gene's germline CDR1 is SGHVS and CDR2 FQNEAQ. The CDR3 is CASSLSRTSGQYF. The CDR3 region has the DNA TGTGCCAGCAGCTTAAGTAGGACTAGCGGGCAGTACTTC. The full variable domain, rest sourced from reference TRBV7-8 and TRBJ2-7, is GAGVSQSPRYKVAKRGQDVALRCDPISGHVSLFWYQQALGQGPEFLTYFQNEAQLDKSGLPSDRFFAERPEGSVSTLKIQRTQQEDSAVYLCASSLSRTSGQYFGPGTRLTVT.

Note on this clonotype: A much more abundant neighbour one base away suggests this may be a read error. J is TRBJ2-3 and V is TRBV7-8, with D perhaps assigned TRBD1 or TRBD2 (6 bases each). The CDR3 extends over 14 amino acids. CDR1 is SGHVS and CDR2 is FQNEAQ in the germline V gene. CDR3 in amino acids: CASSIARGADTQYF. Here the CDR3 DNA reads TGTGCCAGCAGCATAGCGAGGGGGGCAGATACGCAGTATTTT.

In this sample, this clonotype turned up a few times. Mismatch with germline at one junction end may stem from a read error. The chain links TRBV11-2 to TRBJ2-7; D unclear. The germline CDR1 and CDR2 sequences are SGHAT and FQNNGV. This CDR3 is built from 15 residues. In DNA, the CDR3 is TGTCCCAGCAGCTTATCTCTGAGTCCCTCCTTCGAGCAGTACTTC. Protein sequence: CPSSLSLSPSFEQYF.

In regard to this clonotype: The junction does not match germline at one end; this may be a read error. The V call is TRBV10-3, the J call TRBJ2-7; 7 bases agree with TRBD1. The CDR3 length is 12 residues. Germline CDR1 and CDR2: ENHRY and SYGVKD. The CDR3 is CAIAGGVYKQYF. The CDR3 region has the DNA TGTGCCATCGCAGGGGGAGTCTACAAGCAGTACTTC.

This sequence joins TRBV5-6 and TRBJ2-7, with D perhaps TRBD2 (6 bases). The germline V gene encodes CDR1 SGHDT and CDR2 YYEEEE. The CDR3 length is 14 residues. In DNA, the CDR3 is TGTACCATCAGTGAGACGGGGGTTCCCTACGAGCAGTACTTC. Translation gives CTISETGVPYEQYF.

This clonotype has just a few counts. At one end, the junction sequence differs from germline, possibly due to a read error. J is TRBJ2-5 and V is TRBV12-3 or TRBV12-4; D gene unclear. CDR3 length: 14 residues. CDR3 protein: CASSLGVSQETQQF. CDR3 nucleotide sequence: TGTGCCAGTAGTTTAGGTGTCAGCCAAGAGACCCAGCAGTTC.

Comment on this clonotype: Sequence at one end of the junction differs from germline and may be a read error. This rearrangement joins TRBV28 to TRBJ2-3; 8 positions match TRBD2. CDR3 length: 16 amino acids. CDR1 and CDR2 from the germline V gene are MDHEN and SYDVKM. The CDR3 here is CTSTSFYGRGTDTQYF. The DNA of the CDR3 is TGTACCAGCACGAGCTTCTACGGGAGGGGCACAGATACGCAGTATTTT.

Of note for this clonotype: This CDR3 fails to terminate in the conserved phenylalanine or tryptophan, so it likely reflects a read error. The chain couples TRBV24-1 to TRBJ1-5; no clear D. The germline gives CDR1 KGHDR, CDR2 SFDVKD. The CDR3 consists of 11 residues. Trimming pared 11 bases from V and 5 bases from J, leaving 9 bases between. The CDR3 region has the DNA TGTGCCATGCTACGCGATCAGCCCCAGCATTCT. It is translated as CAMLRDQPQHS.

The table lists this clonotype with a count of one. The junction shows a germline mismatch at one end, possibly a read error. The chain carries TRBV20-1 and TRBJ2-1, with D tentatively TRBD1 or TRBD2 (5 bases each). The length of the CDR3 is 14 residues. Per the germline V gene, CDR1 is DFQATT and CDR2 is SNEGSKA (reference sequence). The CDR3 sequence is CNARTLPGLDEQFF. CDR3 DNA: TGCAATGCTAGAACGCTACCGGGGCTGGATGAGCAGTTCTTC.

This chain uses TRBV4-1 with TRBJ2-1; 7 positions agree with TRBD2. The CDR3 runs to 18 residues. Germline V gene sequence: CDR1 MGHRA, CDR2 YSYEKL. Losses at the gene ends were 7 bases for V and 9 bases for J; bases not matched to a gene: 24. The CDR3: CASNLENARLAGKSEQFF. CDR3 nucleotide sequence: TGCGCCAGCAACCTAGAGAACGCGCGACTAGCAGGAAAGAGTGAGCAGTTCTTC.

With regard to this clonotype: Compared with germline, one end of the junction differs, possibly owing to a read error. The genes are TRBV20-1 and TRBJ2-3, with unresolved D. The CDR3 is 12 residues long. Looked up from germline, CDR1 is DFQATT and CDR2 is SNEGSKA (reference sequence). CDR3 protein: CSAKKRVDTQYF. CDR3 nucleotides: TGTAGTGCCAAAAAGAGAGTAGATACGCAATATTTT.